This T cell receptor beta chain is drawn from a study of T cell responses to AZD1222 COVID-19 vaccine. The CDR3 sequence is 15 residues long. The germline gives CDR1 SGHNT, CDR2 YYREEE (reference sequence). The V end was cut by 4 bases, the J end by 0 bases, with 10 bases between. For this clone: As yet, its antigen is unknown.

Study-wide findings and caveats: Variant regions that are unmutated are reportedly the target of nearly half of spike-specific TCRs. Only six or seven AZD1222 recipients tested seropositive at baseline. A rise in Spike-specific TCR breadth and depth followed two AZD1222 doses.

TCRdb keeps only in-frame clones here, not all; method: immunoSEQ multiplex PCR. The data hold 150,000 to 200,000 clones, with around 92% observed a single time. The sample consisted of peripheral blood, taken on day 0 of AZD1222 vaccination. The receptor's source is an adult in good health. The genes are TRBV5-4 and TRBJ1-4; tentative D call: TRBD1 (6 bases). The CDR3 sequence is CASSEDSSTNEKLFF. The CDR3 region has the DNA TGTGCCAGCAGCGAGGACAGCTCAACTAATGAAAAACTGTTTTTT.